The present T cell receptor beta chain was sequenced within a study of breast tumors, draining lymph nodes, adjacent tissues. Samples came from axillary lymph nodes draining the breast cancer. Via MiXCR, TCRdb re-called the multiplex PCR reads, giving one row per CDR3 protein. The sample records some 140,000 distinct CDR3 sequences, over 20% being singletons. The receptor was isolated from a female donor with breast cancer. Some clones in this sample may be carry-over from other donors' samples. The sequenced sample consisted of axillary lymph node tissue.

The chain's CDR3 is CATRDDKRERDQYF. The DNA for the CDR3 is TGTGCCACCAGGGACGACAAGCGGGAAAGAGACCAGTACTTC. This sequence joins TRBV24-1 and TRBJ2-5, with 7 bases lining up with TRBD2. Germline assignment: CDR1 KGHDR and CDR2 SFDVKD. CDR3 length equals 14 residues. Trimming cost V 7 bases and J 10 bases; bases outside gene matches: 14.